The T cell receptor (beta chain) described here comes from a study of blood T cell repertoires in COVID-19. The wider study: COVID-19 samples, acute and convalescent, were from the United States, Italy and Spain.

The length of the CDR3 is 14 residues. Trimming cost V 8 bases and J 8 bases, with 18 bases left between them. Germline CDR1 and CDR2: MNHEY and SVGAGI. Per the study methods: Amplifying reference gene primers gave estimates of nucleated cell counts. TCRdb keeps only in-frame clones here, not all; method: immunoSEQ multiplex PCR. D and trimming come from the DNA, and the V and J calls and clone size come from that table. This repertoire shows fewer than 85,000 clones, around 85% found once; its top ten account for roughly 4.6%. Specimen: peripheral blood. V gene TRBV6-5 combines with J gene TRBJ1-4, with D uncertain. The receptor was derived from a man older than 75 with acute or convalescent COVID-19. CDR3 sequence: CASLRGTAEEKLFF. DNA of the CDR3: TGTGCCAGCCTACGGGGAACGGCTGAGGAAAAACTGTTTTTT.